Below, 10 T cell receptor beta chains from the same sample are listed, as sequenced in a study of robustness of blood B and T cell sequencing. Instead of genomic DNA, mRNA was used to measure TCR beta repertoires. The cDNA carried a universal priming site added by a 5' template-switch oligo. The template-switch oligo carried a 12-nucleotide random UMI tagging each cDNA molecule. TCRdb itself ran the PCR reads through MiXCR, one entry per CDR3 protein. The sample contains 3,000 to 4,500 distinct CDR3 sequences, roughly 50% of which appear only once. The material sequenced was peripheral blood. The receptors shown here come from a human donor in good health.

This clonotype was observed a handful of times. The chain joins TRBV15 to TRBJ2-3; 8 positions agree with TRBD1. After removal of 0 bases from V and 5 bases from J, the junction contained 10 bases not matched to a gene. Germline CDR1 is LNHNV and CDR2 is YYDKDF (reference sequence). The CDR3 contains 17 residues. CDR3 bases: TGTGCCACCAGCAGAGATCCAGGACAGGGATCGGGAGATACGCAGTATTTT. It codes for CATSRDPGQGSGDTQYF.

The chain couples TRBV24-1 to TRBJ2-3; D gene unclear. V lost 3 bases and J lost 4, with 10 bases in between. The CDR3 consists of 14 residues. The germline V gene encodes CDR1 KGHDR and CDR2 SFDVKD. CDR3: CATSDARSADTQYF. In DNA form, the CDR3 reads TGTGCCACCAGTGATGCTAGGAGCGCAGATACGCAGTATTTT.

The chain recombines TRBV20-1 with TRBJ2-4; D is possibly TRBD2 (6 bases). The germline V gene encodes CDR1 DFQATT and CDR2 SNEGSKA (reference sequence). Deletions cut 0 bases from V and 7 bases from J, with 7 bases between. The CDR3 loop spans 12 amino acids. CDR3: CSAREGTNIQYF. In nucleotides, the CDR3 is TGCAGTGCTAGAGAAGGGACTAACATTCAGTACTTC.

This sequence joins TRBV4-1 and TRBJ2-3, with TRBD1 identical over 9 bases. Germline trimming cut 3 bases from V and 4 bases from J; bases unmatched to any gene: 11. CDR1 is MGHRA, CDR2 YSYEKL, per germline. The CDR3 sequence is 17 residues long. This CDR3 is CASSHTNRGRPPDTQYF. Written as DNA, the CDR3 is TGCGCCAGCAGCCATACTAACAGGGGGCGCCCCCCAGATACGCAGTATTTT.

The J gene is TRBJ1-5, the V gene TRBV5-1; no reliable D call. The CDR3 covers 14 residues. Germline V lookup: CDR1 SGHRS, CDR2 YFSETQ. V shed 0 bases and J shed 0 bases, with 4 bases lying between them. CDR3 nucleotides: TGCGCCAGCAGCTTGGCCGGTAGCAATCAGCCCCAGCATTTT. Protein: CASSLAGSNQPQHF.

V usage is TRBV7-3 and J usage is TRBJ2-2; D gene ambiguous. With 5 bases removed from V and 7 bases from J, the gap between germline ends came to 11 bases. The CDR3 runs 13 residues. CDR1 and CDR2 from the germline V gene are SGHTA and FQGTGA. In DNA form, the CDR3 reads TGTGCCAGCAGCGCCCGCTGGAACGGGGAGCTGTTTTTT. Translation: CASSARWNGELFF.

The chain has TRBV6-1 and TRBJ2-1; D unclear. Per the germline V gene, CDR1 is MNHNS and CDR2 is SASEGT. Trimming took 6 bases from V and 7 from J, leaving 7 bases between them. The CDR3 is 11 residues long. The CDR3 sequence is CASSLGNEQFF. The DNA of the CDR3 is TGTGCCAGCAGCCTAGGTAATGAGCAGTTCTTC.

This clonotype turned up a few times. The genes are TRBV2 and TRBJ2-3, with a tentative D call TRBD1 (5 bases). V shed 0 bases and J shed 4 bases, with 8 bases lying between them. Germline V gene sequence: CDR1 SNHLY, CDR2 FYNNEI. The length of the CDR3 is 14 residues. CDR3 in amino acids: CASSEADTSDTQYF. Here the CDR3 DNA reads TGTGCCAGCAGTGAAGCGGACACCTCAGATACGCAGTATTTT.

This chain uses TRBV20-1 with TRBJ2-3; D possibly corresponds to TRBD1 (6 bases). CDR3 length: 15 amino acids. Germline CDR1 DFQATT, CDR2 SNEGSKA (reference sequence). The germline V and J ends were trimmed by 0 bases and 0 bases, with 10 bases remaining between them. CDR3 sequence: CSARDRQASTDTQYF. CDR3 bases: TGCAGTGCTAGAGATCGACAGGCTAGCACAGATACGCAGTATTTT.

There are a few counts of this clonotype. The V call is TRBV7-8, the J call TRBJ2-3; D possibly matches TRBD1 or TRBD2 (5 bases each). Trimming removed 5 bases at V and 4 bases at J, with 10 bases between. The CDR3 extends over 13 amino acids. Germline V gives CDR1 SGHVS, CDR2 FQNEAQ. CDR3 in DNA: TGTGCCAGCAGCACGGGGCCGTCAGATACGCAGTATTTT. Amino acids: CASSTGPSDTQYF. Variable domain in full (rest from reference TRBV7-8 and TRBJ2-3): GAGVSQSPRYKVAKRGQDVALRCDPISGHVSLFWYQQALGQGPEFLTYFQNEAQLDKSGLPSDRFFAERPEGSVSTLKIQRTQQEDSAVYLCASSTGPSDTQYFGPGTRLTVL.